Following are 25 T cell receptor beta chains from one sample sequenced in a study of CXCR3-negative and CXCR3-positive naive CD8 T cells. Researchers prepared the TRB cDNA libraries using 5' RACE with UMI labels. TCRdb reanalyzed the 5' RACE reads, giving one entry per CDR3 protein sequence and no DNA. Its listing shows around 56,000 distinct CDR3 sequences. Sequencing was carried out using naive CXCR3- CD8+ T cells from blood. Subset of the sample: CD45RO-CCR7+CD27+CD95- naive CD8+ T cells lacking CXCR3 (TNR3-). Receptor source: a human donor in good health. Some clones in this sample may be carry-over from other donors' samples.

This chain joins TRBV7-2 and TRBJ2-3; the TCRdb call, TRBD2, lacks DNA for checking. This CDR3 comprises 20 residues. Germline V lookup: CDR1 SGHTA, CDR2 FQGNSA. CDR3 amino acids: CASSLERGLAGGLPHGTQYF.

The rearrangement joins TRBV5-1 to TRBJ2-2; TCRdb names TRBD2, which stays unverified in the absence of DNA. CDR3 size: 14 residues. The V gene's germline CDR1 is SGHRS and CDR2 YFSETQ. CDR3 in amino acids: CASQTSGNTGELFF.

This chain's CDR3 is CASSPFAQGQETQYF. The V gene is TRBV6-5, the J gene TRBJ2-5; TCRdb lists TRBD1, though no DNA is available to test this call. CDR1 and CDR2 from the germline V gene are MNHEY and SVGAGI. This CDR3 has 15 residues.

The chain has TRBV4-3 and TRBJ2-1. Germline CDR1 is LGHNA and CDR2 is YSLEER. The CDR3 extends over 16 amino acids. The chain's CDR3 is CASSQDPGGSYNEQFF.

The chain combines TRBV27 with TRBJ2-7; TCRdb's D call of TRBD1 is untestable without DNA. Germline lookup yields CDR1 MNHEY and CDR2 SMNVEV (reference sequence). The CDR3 length is 13 residues. This chain's CDR3 is CASSRDGPYEQYF.

The chain uses TRBV6-4 and TRBJ2-5; TCRdb returns TRBD2, unconfirmable since there is no DNA. Germline CDR1 reads MRHNA; CDR2 reads SNTAGT. CDR3 size: 15 residues. The CDR3 sequence is CASSGVAGQRETQYF.

The chain is built from TRBV30 and TRBJ1-1. The CDR3 is 13 residues long. Germline V gene data show CDR1 as GTSNPN and CDR2 as SVGIG (reference sequence). The CDR3 spells CAWNAIADTEAFF.

This CDR3 is CASSGWDWSEQFF. This chain joins TRBV9 and TRBJ2-1. Germline CDR1 and CDR2: SGDLS and YYNGEE. The CDR3 extends over 13 amino acids.

The chain recombines TRBV5-5 with TRBJ1-5; absent DNA, TCRdb's TRBD1 call cannot be checked. The CDR3 is 15 amino acids. Germline V gene data show CDR1 as SGHKS and CDR2 as YYEKEE (reference sequence). CDR3 in amino acids: CASSPLTGLHQPQHF.

The chain combines TRBV7-2 with TRBJ2-3; TCRdb names TRBD2, which stays unverified in the absence of DNA. CDR3 length: 16 residues. Looked up from germline, CDR1 is SGHTA and CDR2 is FQGNSA. The CDR3 loop reads CASSPRTSGGTDTQYF.

The chain recombines TRBV5-1 with TRBJ2-7; as DNA is missing, the TRBD1 call by TCRdb cannot be tested. Germline CDR1 reads SGHRS; CDR2 reads YFSETQ. The CDR3 extends over 12 amino acids. CDR3 region: CASRRASGEQYF.

The gene calls are TRBV6-2 or TRBV6-3 and TRBJ2-4; TCRdb's D call of TRBD1 is untestable without DNA. Germline V CDR1 and CDR2: MNHEY, SVGEGT. The CDR3 sequence is 19 residues long. The CDR3 spells CASSPMGASTNRAKNIQYF.

The gene calls are TRBV28 and TRBJ1-1; the TRBD1 assignment by TCRdb is unverifiable without DNA. Germline V gene data show CDR1 as MDHEN and CDR2 as SYDVKM. There are 13 residues in the CDR3. The CDR3 loop reads CASSLGGQSEAFF.

The V and J genes are TRBV4-1 and TRBJ2-2. CDR1 is MGHRA, CDR2 YSYEKL, per germline. This CDR3 has 15 amino acids. CDR3 sequence reads: CASSQAVKNTGELFF.

Here the CDR3 reads CASTLGYRGWVEQFF. V usage is TRBV12-3 or TRBV12-4 and J usage is TRBJ2-1; TCRdb reports TRBD1, a call that lacks DNA to check it against. The CDR3 has 15 amino acids.

V and J are TRBV19 and TRBJ2-1; TCRdb designates TRBD1, a call that cannot be tested without DNA. This CDR3 comprises 16 residues. Germline-derived CDR1 and CDR2 are LNHDA and SQIVND (reference sequence). The CDR3 reads CASSIGSGRTYNEQFF.

V usage is TRBV5-1 and J usage is TRBJ2-1; TCRdb returns TRBD2, unconfirmable since there is no DNA. CDR3 length: 16 residues. Germline V gene data show CDR1 as SGHRS and CDR2 as YFSETQ. Here the CDR3 reads CASSLGASGGLNEQFF. The full variable domain, its missing parts supplied by reference TRBV5-1 and TRBJ2-1, is KAGVTQTPRYLIKTRGQQVTLSCSPISGHRSVSWYQQTPGQGLQFLFEYFSETQRNKGNFPGRFSGRQFSNSRSEMNVSTLELGDSALYLCASSLGASGGLNEQFFGPGTRLTVL.

CDR3 loop: CASSQAWADYEQYF. The chain employs TRBV14 and TRBJ2-7; TCRdb outputs TRBD2, but without DNA this stays unchecked. The V gene's germline CDR1 is SGHDN and CDR2 FVKESK. The CDR3 is 14 amino acids.

V and J are TRBV4-1 and TRBJ2-3. CDR1 is MGHRA, CDR2 YSYEKL, per germline. The CDR3 runs to 15 residues. The CDR3 reads CASSQEPRSADTQYF.

The J gene is TRBJ2-1, the V gene TRBV7-9; without DNA, the TCRdb call of TRBD2 cannot be checked. The length of the CDR3 is 15 residues. CDR1 is SEHNR and CDR2 is FQNEAQ in the germline V gene (reference sequence). The CDR3 sequence: CASSRPAGGYNEQFF.

This chain uses TRBV5-1 with TRBJ2-7. The CDR3 loop spans 14 amino acids. The germline V gene has CDR1 SGHRS and CDR2 YFSETQ. CDR3 in amino acids: CASSLDDVSYEQYF.

The chain couples TRBV5-1 to TRBJ2-7. This CDR3 spans 11 amino acids. Per germline, CDR1 SGHRS and CDR2 YFSETQ. CDR3 region: CASSWGNEQYF.

The chain is built from TRBV14 and TRBJ2-1; TCRdb picks TRBD1, but there is no DNA to check that call. CDR1 and CDR2 (germline): SGHDN, FVKESK. This CDR3 has 13 amino acids. The CDR3 sequence: CASSLQGADEQFF. Together with reference TRBV14 and TRBJ2-1, the CDR3 gives the full variable domain: EAGVTQFPSHSVIEKGQTVTLRCDPISGHDNLYWYRRVMGKEIKFLLHFVKESKQDESGMPNNRFLAERTGGTYSTLKVQPAELEDSGVYFCASSLQGADEQFFGPGTRLTVL.

The chain links TRBV7-9 to TRBJ1-1; the TRBD1 assignment by TCRdb is unverifiable without DNA. The germline V gene encodes CDR1 SEHNR and CDR2 FQNEAQ (reference sequence). This CDR3 spans 13 amino acids. CDR3 region: CASADRALAEAFF.

The chain carries TRBV7-6 and TRBJ2-2; absent DNA, TCRdb's TRBD2 call cannot be checked. CDR3 length: 17 residues. Per germline, CDR1 SGHVS and CDR2 FNYEAQ. The CDR3 sequence: CASSLTPGTRGTGELFF.